Shown below are 27 T cell receptor beta chains from a single sample sequenced in a study of T cell changes during pregnancy in multiple sclerosis. Assay used: immunoSEQ multiplex PCR; TCRdb lists only in-frame clones, some missing. The sample lists tens of thousands of clones, under 90% occurring once. This specimen consisted of peripheral blood, obtained in the second trimester of pregnancy. All receptors come from a female donor in good health, enrolled as a control in a pregnancy study.

This chain links TRBV27 with TRBJ1-5; D ambiguous. The ends were cut back, 3 bases at V and 3 bases at J, with 9 bases in the middle. This CDR3 has 14 residues. Germline CDR1 is MNHEY and CDR2 is SMNVEV (reference sequence). For the CDR3, the DNA is TGTGCCAGCAGTTTGGAGGGAAACAATCAGCCCCAGCATTTT. Translated: CASSLEGNNQPQHF.

In this sample, this clone turned up a few times. Compared with germline, one end of the junction differs, possibly owing to a read error. The V gene is TRBV19, the J gene TRBJ2-3; 7 nucleotides match TRBD2. Per the germline V gene, CDR1 is LNHDA and CDR2 is SQIVND (reference sequence). The CDR3 runs to 15 residues. The CDR3 is CASRLWEGGTDTQYF. The CDR3 DNA reads as TGTGCCAGTAGGCTGTGGGAGGGAGGCACCGATACGCAGTATTTT.

The chain has TRBV13 and TRBJ2-1; 11 bases line up with TRBD2. V lost 2 bases to trimming and J lost 7 bases; unmatched junction nucleotides: 10. From germline, CDR1 is PRHDT and CDR2 FYEKMQ (reference sequence). The CDR3 extends over 17 amino acids. The CDR3 DNA reads TGTGCCAGCAGCTTACGGTCTTTAGCGGGAGGGCGGAATGAGCAGTTCTTC. Its translation is CASSLRSLAGGRNEQFF.

As concerns this clone: A read error may produce the germline difference seen at one junction end. The chain combines TRBV30 with TRBJ1-2; TRBD1 might be the D (5 bases). The germline V gene has CDR1 GTSNPN and CDR2 SVGIG (reference sequence). The CDR3 is made up of 8 amino acids. DNA of the CDR3: TGTGCCTGGAGTTGGGGCCACTTC. Protein sequence: CAWSWGHF.

This rearrangement joins TRBV4-1 to TRBJ2-5; 7 bases align to TRBD2. The V gene end was trimmed by 4 bases and the J gene end by 1 base; junction bases not matched to a gene: 6. Per the germline V gene, CDR1 is MGHRA and CDR2 is YSYEKL. The CDR3 runs to 15 residues. CDR3 sequence: CASSRVWGGQETQYF. The CDR3 coding sequence is TGCGCCAGCAGCCGTGTCTGGGGGGGCCAAGAGACCCAGTACTTC.

This clone occurred once. The chain joins TRBV5-6 to TRBJ2-7; D ambiguous. Trimming took off 2 bases at V and 5 bases at J, with 11 bases between the two ends. The CDR3 spans 13 residues. Looked up from germline, CDR1 is SGHDT and CDR2 is YYEEEE. CDR3 sequence reads: CASSFSGSNEQYF. The CDR3 DNA reads TGTGCCAGCAGCTTCTCAGGTTCCAACGAGCAGTACTTC.

This clone was recorded a few times. The gene calls are TRBV10-2 and TRBJ2-2, with a possible D match to TRBD1 (6 bases). The V end was cut by 6 bases, the J end by 8 bases, with 22 bases between. Germline CDR1 is WSHSY and CDR2 is SAAADI. The CDR3 runs to 16 residues. The CDR3 DNA follows: TGCGCCAGCAGGGTACAGGGCCAAACACTACGGGGGGAGCTGTTTTTT. It is translated as CASRVQGQTLRGELFF.

The V gene is TRBV6-5, the J gene TRBJ1-6; 8 bases match TRBD1. This CDR3 contains 15 residues. Germline CDR1 MNHEY, CDR2 SVGAGI. V trimming: 0 bases; J trimming: 10 bases; junction bases outside the gene matches: 5. DNA for the CDR3: TGTGCCAGCAGTTACTCGCACAGGGGGGGATCACCCCTCCACTTT. It codes for CASSYSHRGGSPLHF.

This chain joins TRBV19 and TRBJ2-5; 8 nucleotides align to TRBD1. The CDR3 is made up of 15 amino acids. Germline values: CDR1 LNHDA, CDR2 SQIVND (reference sequence). The V segment lost 3 bases and the J segment 1 base; nucleotides outside the gene matches: 4. Here the CDR3 DNA reads TGTGCCAGTAGTATTGGCCAGGGGGCCCAAGAGACCCAGTACTTC. Translating it yields CASSIGQGAQETQYF.

The V gene is TRBV20-1, the J gene TRBJ1-1, with D possibly TRBD1 on 6 matching bases. The CDR3 has 11 residues. V was pared by 4 bases and J by 8 bases, with 11 bases between. Germline V lookup: CDR1 DFQATT, CDR2 SNEGSKA (reference sequence). CDR3 bases: TGCAGTGCTAACAGGGCTCCCGAAGCTTTCTTT. Amino acids: CSANRAPEAFF.

The chain is built from TRBV13 and TRBJ1-2; a weak D match, TRBD1 (6 bases). CDR1 and CDR2 (germline): PRHDT, FYEKMQ (reference sequence). The CDR3 covers 14 residues. Trimming left V 1 base short and J 8 bases short, with 14 bases between. CDR3 nucleotide sequence: TGTGCCAGCAGCTTAGATCAGGGGCGACGCGGCTACACCTTC. Encoded protein: CASSLDQGRRGYTF.

This clone was detected only once. V gene TRBV6-6 combines with J gene TRBJ1-1; D might be TRBD1 (6 bases). This CDR3 has 14 residues. CDR1 and CDR2 (germline): MNHNY, SVGAGI (reference sequence). Trimming cost V 6 bases and J 1 base, with 12 bases left between them. CDR3 sequence reads: CASSPGQSNTEAFF. DNA for the CDR3: TGTGCCAGCAGCCCCGGACAGTCGAACACTGAAGCTTTCTTT.

The genes are TRBV5-6 and TRBJ2-2; 9 nucleotides align to TRBD1. The ends lost 5 bases at V and 6 bases at J; junction bases unmatched: 5. The CDR3 is 14 residues long. From germline, CDR1 is SGHDT and CDR2 YYEEEE. DNA of the CDR3: TGTGCCAGCAGGAGACAGGGGGAAGCCGGGGAGCTGTTTTTT. Encoded protein: CASRRQGEAGELFF. Full variable domain (remainder filled in from reference TRBV5-6 and TRBJ2-2): DAGVTQSPTHLIKTRGQQVTLRCSPKSGHDTVSWYQQALGQGPQFIFQYYEEEERQRGNFPDRFSGHQFPNYSSELNVNALLLGDSALYLCASRRQGEAGELFFGEGSRLTVL.

This rearrangement joins TRBV30 to TRBJ1-3; 7 bases agree with TRBD1. Germline V gene data show CDR1 as GTSNPN and CDR2 as SVGIG (reference sequence). V trimming: 2 bases; J trimming: 0 bases; junction bases outside the gene matches: 4. The CDR3 is made up of 15 amino acids. The CDR3 DNA reads as TGTGCCTGGAGTCCGGGACAGAGCTCTGGAAACACCATATATTTT. This gives the protein CAWSPGQSSGNTIYF.

The chain links TRBV5-6 to TRBJ1-5, with 7 nucleotides matching TRBD1. This CDR3 comprises 13 residues. V trimming: 3 bases; J trimming: 5 bases; junction bases outside the gene matches: 2. CDR1 and CDR2 from the germline V gene are SGHDT and YYEEEE. In DNA form, the CDR3 reads TGTGCCAGCAGCTACCAGGGGGATCAGCCCCAGCATTTT. Translation gives CASSYQGDQPQHF.

The CDR3: CASSVQGDGNTIYF. The CDR3 DNA reads TGTGCCAGCAGTGTACAGGGGGACGGAAACACCATATATTTT. The J gene is TRBJ1-3, the V gene TRBV2; TRBD1 matches at 8 bases. The CDR3 length is 14 residues. Germline lookup yields CDR1 SNHLY and CDR2 FYNNEI. Trimming took 4 bases from V and 4 from J; bases not matched to a gene: 3.

The CDR3, as DNA: TGTGCCATCAACCAGGGGAGTTCCCAAGAGACCCAGTACTTC. As protein: CAINQGSSQETQYF. V gene TRBV10-3 combines with J gene TRBJ2-5; D is perhaps TRBD1 (6 bases). Germline V gives CDR1 ENHRY, CDR2 SYGVKD. Trimming left V 7 bases short and J 1 base short, with 13 bases between. There are 14 residues in the CDR3.

V and J are TRBV30 and TRBJ1-5; D gene unclear. Germline lookup yields CDR1 GTSNPN and CDR2 SVGIG (reference sequence). CDR3 length: 14 residues. Trimming took off 0 bases at V and 1 base at J, with 7 bases between the two ends. The CDR3 spells CAWSVLASNQPQHF. The CDR3 nucleotides read TGTGCCTGGAGTGTACTAGCGAGCAATCAGCCCCAGCATTTT.

This rearrangement joins TRBV19 to TRBJ1-2; D is ambiguous. The CDR3 is 15 residues long. In germline, CDR1 is LNHDA, CDR2 SQIVND (reference sequence). Deletions cut 5 bases from V and 0 bases from J, with 13 bases between. CDR3 protein: CASSAPDFSNYGYTF. DNA for the CDR3: TGTGCCAGTAGTGCTCCAGATTTCTCTAACTATGGCTACACCTTC.

The CDR3: CASSQGGSASPTDTQYF. The CDR3 DNA reads as TGCGCCAGCAGCCAAGGGGGTTCGGCTAGCCCCACAGATACGCAGTATTTT. The chain uses TRBV4-3 and TRBJ2-3; D is perhaps TRBD2 (5 bases). V gave up 1 base and J gave up 2 bases, with 16 bases separating them. The CDR3 consists of 17 residues. Germline CDR1 is LGHNA and CDR2 is YSLEER.

The V and J genes are TRBV5-4 and TRBJ2-4, with a possible D match to TRBD1 (6 bases). The V and J ends lost 4 bases and 0 bases respectively, with 11 bases between them. This CDR3 contains 15 residues. Germline values: CDR1 SGHNT, CDR2 YYREEE (reference sequence). CDR3 coding DNA: TGTGCCAGCAGCCCGGACAGCTCAGCCAAAAACATTCAGTACTTC. Translating it yields CASSPDSSAKNIQYF.

The rearrangement joins TRBV16 to TRBJ2-4; no clear D gene. The CDR3 totals 13 residues. Germline V gives CDR1 KGHSY, CDR2 FQNENV. V dropped 3 bases and J dropped 10 bases, with 13 bases sitting between them. CDR3 coding DNA: TGTGCCAGCAGCCACTCGGCCGAGAGGATTCAGTACTTC. It yields the protein CASSHSAERIQYF. Together with reference TRBV16 and TRBJ2-4, the CDR3 gives the full variable domain: GEEVAQTPKHLVRGEGQKAKLYCAPIKGHSYVFWYQQVLKNEFKFLISFQNENVFDETGMPKERFSAKCLPNSPCSLEIQATKLEDSAVYFCASSHSAERIQYFGAGTRLSVL.

The genes are TRBV28 and TRBJ2-7, with 8 bases aligning to TRBD2. Germline V gives CDR1 MDHEN, CDR2 SYDVKM. Trimming cost V 5 bases and J 0 bases; bases outside gene matches: 9. There are 16 residues in the CDR3. In nucleotides, the CDR3 is TGTGCCAGCAGTATCACACTAGCGGCCCTCTCCTACGAGCAGTACTTC. The encoded protein is CASSITLAALSYEQYF.

The chain is built from TRBV29-1 and TRBJ2-7; D is unclear. Germline-derived CDR1 and CDR2 are SQVTM and ANQGSEA. This CDR3 is 12 amino acids long. Trimming cost V 4 bases and J 7 bases, with 14 bases left between them. CDR3 DNA sequence: TGCAGCGTTGCTGTCCCAACGAGGGAGCAGTACTTC. This translates into CSVAVPTREQYF.

The chain uses TRBV7-2 and TRBJ1-5; TRBD1 matches 8 bases. V was clipped by 4 bases and J by 6 bases; unmatched bases: 8. Germline assignment: CDR1 SGHTA and CDR2 FQGNSA. The CDR3 covers 15 residues. The CDR3 loop is CASSSRTGSGQPQHF. The CDR3 DNA follows: TGTGCCAGCAGCTCCCGGACAGGGTCAGGTCAGCCCCAGCATTTT.

V gene TRBV5-4 combines with J gene TRBJ1-1, with D possibly matching TRBD1 (6 bases). Looked up from germline, CDR1 is SGHNT and CDR2 is YYREEE (reference sequence). The CDR3 sequence is 17 residues long. With 0 bases removed from V and 2 bases from J, the gap between germline ends came to 17 bases. The CDR3 region has the DNA TGTGCCAGCAGCTTGGGGACCTACCAGGGGACCAACACTGAAGCTTTCTTT. The encoded protein is CASSLGTYQGTNTEAFF. Drawing the rest from reference TRBV5-4 and TRBJ1-1, the complete variable domain is ETGVTQSPTHLIKTRGQQVTLRCSSQSGHNTVSWYQQALGQGPQFIFQYYREEENGRGNFPPRFSGLQFPNYSSELNVNALELDDSALYLCASSLGTYQGTNTEAFFGQGTRLTVV.

The chain carries TRBV25-1 and TRBJ1-4, with 7 bases fitting TRBD1. This CDR3 comprises 14 residues. Per germline, CDR1 MGHDK and CDR2 SYGVNS. After removal of 9 bases from V and 4 bases from J, the junction contained 8 bases not matched to a gene. The CDR3 sequence: CASRGRGINEKLFF. CDR3 in DNA: TGTGCCAGTCGCGGCAGGGGGATTAATGAAAAACTGTTTTTT.